This TCR beta chain comes out of a study of T-cell memory formation after mild COVID-19 (dated by TCRdb to the early 2020s). The study in broad terms: TCR sequence clusters from the two donors were found to be largely donor specific. Two young, previously healthy adult volunteers, one female and one male, were included in the cohort. T-cell clones expanding and contracting after mild COVID-19 in a couple of donors were tracked by longitudinal TCRalpha and TCRbeta repertoire sequencing.

PBMCs were isolated by Ficoll-Paque density gradient centrifugation. Including the terminal cysteine and phenylalanine, the CDR3 comprises 15 residues. The CDR3 DNA has 45 bases and is translated from base 1. The germline V gene gives CDR1 as SGHTA and CDR2 as FQGNSA. Relative to germline, V is 5 bases shorter and J is 0 bases shorter, with 11 bases between their ends. With respect to this clonotype: Its recognized antigen is unknown. Per-base qualities were not stored, and no clone one base away is much larger.

TCRdb records Illumina NovaSeq 6000 as the sequencer. cDNA libraries for TCRalpha and TCRbeta were prepared by 5'RACE using constant-segment primers, with sample barcodes and unique molecular identifiers added. RNA was extracted from every sample with Trizol reagent. Library amplification was performed in two PCR steps, and a second sample barcode and Illumina TruSeq adapters were introduced in the second step. Libraries were sequenced on an Illumina NovaSeq with 2 x 150 bp paired-end reads. Regarding the original processing steps: With migec v1.2.7, reads were demultiplexed and then collapsed into UMI-guided consensus sequences. With mixcr v2.1.11, UMI consensuses were aligned to TRA and TRB V and J templates and assembled into clonotypes. A clonotype was counted as expanded or contracted only when both edgeR and NoisET called the clonotype significant, with the noise models trained on biological replicates. edgeR calls used a false discovery rate-adjusted p below 0.01 and a log2 fold-change threshold of 1. As an exploratory analysis of dynamics, max-normalized trajectories of the 1000 most abundant clonotypes were examined with PCA combined with hierarchical clustering. Each responding clone was given a CD4 or CD8 phenotype based on the CD4+ and CD8+ repertoires, which had been sequenced separately. Through fastp at Q25 and MiXCR, TCRdb rebuilt clones from the public reads, retaining in-frame beta chains. Rows with a matching CDR3 protein are joined into one entry that keeps the most common DNA and genes. TCRdb's processing, not the authors', yielded these V and J calls. The sample has about 340,000 distinct CDR3 sequences on record, under 15% of them singletons. The ten biggest clones cover around 21% of the sample.

The paper's findings and limits, for the study overall: Contracting CD4+ clones turned up mainly in the CM and EM memory subsets, whereas EMRA was where CD8+ clones were enriched. Clones contracting from day 15 to 85 had balanced CD4/CD8 phenotypes, while a second wave expanding from day 15 to 37 was biased towards CD4+. The detection of some responding clones in pre-infection memory suggests that pre-existing cross-reactive memory T cells joined the SARS-CoV-2 response. Only two mild cases were covered in the study, and larger cohorts including severe cases with pre-infection samples were considered necessary. The second-wave clones that peaked on day 37 were not confirmed to be SARS-CoV-2 specific.

This clonotype was sampled from a man younger than 30 who had mild COVID-19 (a few samples of this study predate the infection). The sample titles of this study are shuffled in the database, so cell type and time point are left out; the donor was told from shared clones. Sequencing was done on a sample of PBMCs or a T cell subset sorted from them (not recorded which). The rearranged segments are TRBV7-2 and TRBJ1-3; no D gene is confidently identified. Here the CDR3 is given as CASSPPSRSGNTIYF. The base sequence is TGTGCCAGCAGCCCTCCCAGCCGCTCTGGAAACACCATATATTTT.